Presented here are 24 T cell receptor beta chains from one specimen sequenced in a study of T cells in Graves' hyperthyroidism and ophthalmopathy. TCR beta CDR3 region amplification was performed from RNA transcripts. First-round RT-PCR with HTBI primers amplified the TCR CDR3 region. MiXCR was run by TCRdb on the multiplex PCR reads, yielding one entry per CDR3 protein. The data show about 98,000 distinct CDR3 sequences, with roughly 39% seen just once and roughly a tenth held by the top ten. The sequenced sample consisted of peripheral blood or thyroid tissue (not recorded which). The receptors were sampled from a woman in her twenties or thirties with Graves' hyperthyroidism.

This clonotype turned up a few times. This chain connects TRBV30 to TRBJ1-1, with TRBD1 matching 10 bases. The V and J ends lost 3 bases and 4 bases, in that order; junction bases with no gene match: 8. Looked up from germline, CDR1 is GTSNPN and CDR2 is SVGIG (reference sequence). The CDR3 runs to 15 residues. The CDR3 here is CAWSFPGQGLTEAFF. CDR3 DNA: TGTGCCTGGAGCTTCCCGGGACAGGGGCTCACTGAAGCTTTCTTT.

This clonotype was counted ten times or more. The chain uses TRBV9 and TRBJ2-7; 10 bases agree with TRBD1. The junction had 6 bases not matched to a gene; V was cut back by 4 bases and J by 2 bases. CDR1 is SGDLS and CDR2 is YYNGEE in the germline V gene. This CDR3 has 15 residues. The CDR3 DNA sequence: TGTGCCAGCAGCAAAAGGGGACAGGGGACCTACGAGCAGTACTTC. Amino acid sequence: CASSKRGQGTYEQYF.

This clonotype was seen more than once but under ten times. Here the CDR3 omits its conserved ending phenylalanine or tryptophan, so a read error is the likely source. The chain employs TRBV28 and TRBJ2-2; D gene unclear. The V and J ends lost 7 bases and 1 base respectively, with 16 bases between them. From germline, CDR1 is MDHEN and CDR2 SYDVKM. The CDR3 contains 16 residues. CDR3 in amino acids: CASTSLVAENTGELFL. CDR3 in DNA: TGTGCCAGCACATCTTTAGTGGCAGAGAACACCGGGGAGCTGTTTCTT.

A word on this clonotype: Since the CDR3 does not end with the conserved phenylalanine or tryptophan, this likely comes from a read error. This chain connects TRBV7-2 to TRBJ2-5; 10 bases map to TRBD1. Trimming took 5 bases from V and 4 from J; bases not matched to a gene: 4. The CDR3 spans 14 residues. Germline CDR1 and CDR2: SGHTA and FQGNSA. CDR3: CASSPGQGRETQYS. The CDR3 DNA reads TGTGCCAGCAGCCCGGGACAGGGGCGAGAGACCCAGTACTCC.

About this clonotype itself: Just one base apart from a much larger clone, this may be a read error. The CDR3 sequence: CATRGLPHGTQYF. CDR3 nucleotide sequence: TGTGCCACAAGGGGGTTACCCCATGGAACCCAGTACTTC. The chain recombines TRBV24-1 with TRBJ2-5; D is possibly TRBD1 (6 bases). The CDR3 has 13 amino acids. CDR1 is KGHDR, CDR2 SFDVKD, per germline. The germline V and J ends were trimmed by 10 bases and 8 bases, with 19 bases remaining between them.

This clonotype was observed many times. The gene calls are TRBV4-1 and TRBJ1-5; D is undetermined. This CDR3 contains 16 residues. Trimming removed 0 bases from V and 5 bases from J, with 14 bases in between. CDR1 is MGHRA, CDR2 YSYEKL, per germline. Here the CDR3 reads CASSQDLWTNHQPQHF. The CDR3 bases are TGCGCCAGCAGCCAAGATCTTTGGACGAACCATCAGCCCCAGCATTTT.

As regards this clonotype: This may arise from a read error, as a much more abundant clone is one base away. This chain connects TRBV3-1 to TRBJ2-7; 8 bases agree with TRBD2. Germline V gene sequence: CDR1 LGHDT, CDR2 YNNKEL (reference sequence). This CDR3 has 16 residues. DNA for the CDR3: TGTACCAGCAGCCAAGGAAGGTTAGCGGGGACATACGAGCAGTACTTC. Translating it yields CTSSQGRLAGTYEQYF.

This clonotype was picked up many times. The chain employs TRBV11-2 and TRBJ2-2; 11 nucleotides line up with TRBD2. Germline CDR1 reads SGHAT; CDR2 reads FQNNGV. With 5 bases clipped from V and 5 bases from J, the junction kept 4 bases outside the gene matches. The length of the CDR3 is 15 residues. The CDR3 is CASSRIAGGTGELFF. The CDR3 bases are TGTGCCAGCAGCCGAATAGCGGGAGGGACCGGGGAGCTGTTTTTT.

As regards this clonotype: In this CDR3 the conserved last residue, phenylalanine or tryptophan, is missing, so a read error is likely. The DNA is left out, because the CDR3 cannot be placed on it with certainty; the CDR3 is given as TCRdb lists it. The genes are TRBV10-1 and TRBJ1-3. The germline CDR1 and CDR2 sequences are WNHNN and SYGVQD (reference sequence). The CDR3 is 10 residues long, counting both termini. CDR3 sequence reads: CASSDAGAGS.

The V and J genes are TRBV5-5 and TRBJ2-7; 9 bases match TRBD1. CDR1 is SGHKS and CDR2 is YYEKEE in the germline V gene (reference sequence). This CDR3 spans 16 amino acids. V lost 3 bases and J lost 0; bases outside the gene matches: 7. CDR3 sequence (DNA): TGTGCCAGCAGCTCCCCCGGGACAGGGTACTCCTACGAGCAGTACTTC. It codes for CASSSPGTGYSYEQYF.

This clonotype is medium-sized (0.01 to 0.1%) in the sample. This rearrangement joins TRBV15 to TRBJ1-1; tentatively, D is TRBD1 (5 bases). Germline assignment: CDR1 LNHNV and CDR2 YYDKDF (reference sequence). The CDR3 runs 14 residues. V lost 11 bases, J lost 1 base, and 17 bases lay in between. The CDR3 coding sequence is TGTGCCCCGTGGGGAGGGGAAAGGAACACTGAAGCTTTCTTT. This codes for CAPWGGERNTEAFF. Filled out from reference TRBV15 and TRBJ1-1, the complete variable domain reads DAMVIQNPRYQVTQFGKPVTLSCSQTLNHNVMYWYQQKSSQAPKLLFHYYDKDFNNEADTPDNFQSRRPNTSFCFLDIRSPGLGDTAMYLCAPWGGERNTEAFFGQGTRLTVV.

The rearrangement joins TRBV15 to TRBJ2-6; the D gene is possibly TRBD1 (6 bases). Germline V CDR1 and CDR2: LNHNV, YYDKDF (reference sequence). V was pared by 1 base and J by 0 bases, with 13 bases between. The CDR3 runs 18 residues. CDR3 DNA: TGTGCCACCAGCAGAGGAGGGGCAGGGGTCTCTGGGGCCAACGTCCTGACTTTC. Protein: CATSRGGAGVSGANVLTF.

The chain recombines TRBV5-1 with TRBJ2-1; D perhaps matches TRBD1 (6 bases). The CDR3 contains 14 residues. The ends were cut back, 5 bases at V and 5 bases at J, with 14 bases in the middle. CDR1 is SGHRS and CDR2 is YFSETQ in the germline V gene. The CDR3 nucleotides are TGCGCCAGCAGGATACAGGGTGCGGACAATGAGCAGTTCTTC. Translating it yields CASRIQGADNEQFF.

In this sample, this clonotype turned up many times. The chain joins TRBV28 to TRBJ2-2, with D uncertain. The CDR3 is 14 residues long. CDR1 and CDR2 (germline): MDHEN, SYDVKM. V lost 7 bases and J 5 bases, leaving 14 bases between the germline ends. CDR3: CASMVVRPTGELFF. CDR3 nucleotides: TGTGCCAGCATGGTAGTGCGCCCGACCGGGGAGCTGTTTTTT.

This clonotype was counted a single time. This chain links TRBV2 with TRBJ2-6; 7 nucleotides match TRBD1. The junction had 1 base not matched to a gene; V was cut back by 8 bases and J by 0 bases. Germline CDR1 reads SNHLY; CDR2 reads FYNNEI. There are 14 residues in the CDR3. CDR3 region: CASQGDSGANVLTF. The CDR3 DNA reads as TGTGCCAGCCAGGGGGACTCTGGGGCCAACGTCCTGACTTTC.

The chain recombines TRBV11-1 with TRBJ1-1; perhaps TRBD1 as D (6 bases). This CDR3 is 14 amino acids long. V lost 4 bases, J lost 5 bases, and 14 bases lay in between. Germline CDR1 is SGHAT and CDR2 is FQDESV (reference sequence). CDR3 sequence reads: CASSSKTGPTEAFF. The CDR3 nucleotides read TGTGCCAGCAGCTCGAAAACAGGGCCAACTGAAGCTTTCTTT.

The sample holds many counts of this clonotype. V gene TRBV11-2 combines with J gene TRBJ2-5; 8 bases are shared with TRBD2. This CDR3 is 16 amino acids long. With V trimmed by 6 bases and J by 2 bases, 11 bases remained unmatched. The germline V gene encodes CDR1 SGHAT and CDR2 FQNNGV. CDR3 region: CASRSEVAGPQETQYF. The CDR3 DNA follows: TGTGCCAGCAGGTCAGAAGTAGCGGGGCCTCAAGAGACCCAGTACTTC.

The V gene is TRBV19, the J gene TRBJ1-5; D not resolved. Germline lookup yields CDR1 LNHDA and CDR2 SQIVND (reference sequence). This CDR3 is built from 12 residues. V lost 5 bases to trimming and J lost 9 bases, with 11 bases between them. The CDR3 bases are TGTGCCAGTAGTCCACTCGATGCGCCCCAGCATTTT. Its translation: CASSPLDAPQHF.

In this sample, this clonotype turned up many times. The CDR3 sequence is CASSEGGTYGYTF. For the CDR3, the DNA is TGTGCCAGCAGTGAGGGCGGTACCTATGGCTACACCTTC. The chain couples TRBV27 to TRBJ1-2; D unresolved. This CDR3 is 13 amino acids long. CDR1 MNHEY and CDR2 SMNVEV come from the germline V gene (reference sequence). Trimming shortened V by 5 bases and J by 4 bases, and 11 bases separated the two germline ends.

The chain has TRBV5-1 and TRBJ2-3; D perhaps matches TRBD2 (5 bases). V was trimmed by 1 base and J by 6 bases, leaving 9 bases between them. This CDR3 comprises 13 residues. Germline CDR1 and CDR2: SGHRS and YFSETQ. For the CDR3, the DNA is TGCGCCAGCAGCTTGTCGGGCGGGGATACGCAGTATTTT. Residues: CASSLSGGDTQYF.

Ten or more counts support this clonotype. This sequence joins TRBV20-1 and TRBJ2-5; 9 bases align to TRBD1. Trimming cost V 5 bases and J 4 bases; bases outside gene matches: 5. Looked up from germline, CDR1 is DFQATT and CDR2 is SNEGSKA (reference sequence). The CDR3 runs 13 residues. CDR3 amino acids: CSALQGAGETQYF. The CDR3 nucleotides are TGCAGTGCTCTACAGGGGGCAGGAGAGACCCAGTACTTC.

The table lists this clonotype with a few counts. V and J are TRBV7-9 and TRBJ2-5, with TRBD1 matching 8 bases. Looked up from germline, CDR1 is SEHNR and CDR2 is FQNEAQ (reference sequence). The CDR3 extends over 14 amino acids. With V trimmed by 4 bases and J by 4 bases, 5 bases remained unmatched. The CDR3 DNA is TGTGCCAGCAGCTCGAAAACAGGGGGAGAGACCCAGTACTTC. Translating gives CASSSKTGGETQYF. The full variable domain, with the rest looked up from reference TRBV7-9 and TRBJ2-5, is DTGVSQNPRHKITKRGQNVTFRCDPISEHNRLYWYRQTLGQGPEFLTYFQNEAQLEKSRLLSDRFSAERPKGSFSTLEIQRTEQGDSAMYLCASSSKTGGETQYFGPGTRLLVL.

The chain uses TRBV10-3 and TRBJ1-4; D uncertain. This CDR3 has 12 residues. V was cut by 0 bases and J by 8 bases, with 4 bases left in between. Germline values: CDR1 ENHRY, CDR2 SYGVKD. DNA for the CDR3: TGTGCCATCAGTGAGTCGGGGGAAAAACTGTTTTTT. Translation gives CAISESGEKLFF.

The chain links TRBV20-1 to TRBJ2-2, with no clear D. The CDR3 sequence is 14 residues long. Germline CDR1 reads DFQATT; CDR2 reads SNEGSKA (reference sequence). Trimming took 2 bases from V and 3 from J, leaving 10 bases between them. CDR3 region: CSARKSMDTGELFF. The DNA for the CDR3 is TGCAGTGCTAGAAAGAGCATGGACACCGGGGAGCTGTTTTTT.